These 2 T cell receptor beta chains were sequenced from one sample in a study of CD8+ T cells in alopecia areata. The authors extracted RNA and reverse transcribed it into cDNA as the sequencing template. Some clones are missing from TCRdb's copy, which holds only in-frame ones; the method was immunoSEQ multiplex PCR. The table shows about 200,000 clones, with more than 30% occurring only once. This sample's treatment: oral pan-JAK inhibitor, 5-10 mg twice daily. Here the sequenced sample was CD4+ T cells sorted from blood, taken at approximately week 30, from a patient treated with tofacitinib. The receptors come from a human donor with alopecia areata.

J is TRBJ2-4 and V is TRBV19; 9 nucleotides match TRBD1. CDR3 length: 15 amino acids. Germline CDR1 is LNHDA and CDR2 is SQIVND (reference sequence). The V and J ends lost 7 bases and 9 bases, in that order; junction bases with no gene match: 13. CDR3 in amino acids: CASTPGGTGHSIQYF. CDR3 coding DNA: TGTGCCAGTACCCCCGGCGGGACAGGGCATAGCATTCAGTACTTC.

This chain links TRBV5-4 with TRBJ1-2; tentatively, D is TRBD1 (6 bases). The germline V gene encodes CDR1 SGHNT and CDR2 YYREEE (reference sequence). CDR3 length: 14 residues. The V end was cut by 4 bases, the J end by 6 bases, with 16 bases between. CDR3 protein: CASSPQATGDGYTF. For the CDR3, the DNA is TGTGCCAGCAGCCCCCAAGCGACAGGCGATGGCTACACCTTC.